The next 15 T cell receptor beta chains were all read from a single sample in a study of vaccination and CD4 T cells after COVID-19. Noted treatment: 10-day PBMC culture with coronavirus spike peptide pools or control peptides (ViraFEST assay). Once obtained from cultured CD4+ T cells, the DNA was sequenced using the Oncomine TCR Beta short-read assay. TCRdb re-derived calls from the PCR reads in MiXCR, one entry per CDR3 protein. The top ten clones hold around 20% of a sample with some 14,000 distinct CDR3 sequences, just under 30% of them seen once. Their specific antigens are unknown. The sample was CD4+ T cells from blood, cultured in vitro, taken before SARS-CoV-2 vaccination. All receptors derive from a human donor who received a COVID-19 vaccine.

The chain employs TRBV29-1 and TRBJ1-1; 7 bases are shared with TRBD1. V lost 4 bases and J lost 2; bases outside the gene matches: 4. In germline, CDR1 is SQVTM, CDR2 ANQGSEA. The CDR3 runs 13 residues. The chain's CDR3 is CSVAGTVNTEAFF. In DNA form, the CDR3 reads TGCAGCGTTGCCGGGACAGTCAACACTGAAGCTTTCTTT. Together with reference TRBV29-1 and TRBJ1-1, the CDR3 gives the full variable domain: SAVISQKPSRDICQRGTSLTIQCQVDSQVTMMFWYRQQPGQSLTLIATANQGSEATYESGFVIDKFPISRPNLTFSTLTVSNMSPEDSSIYLCSVAGTVNTEAFFGQGTRLTVV.

V usage is TRBV7-2 and J usage is TRBJ2-2; D is unclear. Per germline, CDR1 SGHTA and CDR2 FQGNSA. Trimming shortened V by 1 base and J by 3 bases, and 9 bases separated the two germline ends. The CDR3 has 15 residues. CDR3 in amino acids: CASSLGPDHTGELFF. In DNA form, the CDR3 reads TGTGCCAGCAGCTTAGGGCCAGACCACACCGGGGAGCTGTTTTTT.

The chain recombines TRBV12-3 or TRBV12-4 with TRBJ1-2; 9 positions agree with TRBD1. J lost 0 bases, V lost 3 bases, and 8 bases had no gene match. This CDR3 is built from 17 residues. The CDR3 DNA is TGTGCCAGCAGTTTGGGGACAGGGTCGATAGCTAACTATGGCTACACCTTC. Its translation: CASSLGTGSIANYGYTF.

This chain links TRBV12-3 or TRBV12-4 with TRBJ2-7; D perhaps matches TRBD2 (5 bases). CDR3 length: 14 amino acids. The germline V and J ends were trimmed by 2 bases and 2 bases, with 10 bases remaining between them. Here the CDR3 DNA reads TGTGCCAGCAGTTTACAGCGGAGAGCCTACGAGCAGTACTTC. Translating gives CASSLQRRAYEQYF.

The chain uses TRBV6-1 and TRBJ2-7; 7 bases are a match to TRBD1. V lost 3 bases to trimming and J lost 6 bases; unmatched junction nucleotides: 5. CDR1 is MNHNS and CDR2 is SASEGT in the germline V gene. The CDR3 totals 13 residues. The CDR3 DNA follows: TGTGCCAGCAGTGATAACAGGGGCGGCGAGCAGTACTTC. Translation: CASSDNRGGEQYF.

The genes are TRBV12-3 or TRBV12-4 and TRBJ2-7, with D tentatively TRBD2 (5 bases). The CDR3 is 11 residues long. V was shortened by 7 bases and J by 7 bases, with 11 bases between the two germline ends. CDR3 DNA: TGTGCCAGCACCTTCTCGGGAGAGCAGTACTTC. Its protein is CASTFSGEQYF.

In this sample, this clonotype turned up a few times. The chain recombines TRBV24-1 with TRBJ2-7; the D is unclear. This CDR3 is 13 amino acids long. Germline lookup yields CDR1 KGHDR and CDR2 SFDVKD. Trimming cost V 3 bases and J 4 bases, with 9 bases left between them. The CDR3 coding sequence is TGTGCCACCAGTGATCCCGCAAGTTACGAGCAGTACTTC. Translated, it gives CATSDPASYEQYF.

The chain is built from TRBV10-3 and TRBJ2-1; TRBD2 matches 12 bases. Germline CDR1 is ENHRY and CDR2 is SYGVKD. The trim removed 5 bases at V and 7 bases at J, leaving 12 bases unmatched. CDR3 size: 17 residues. Here the CDR3 DNA reads TGTGCCATCAGTTCCTCTAGCGGGGGGGCATTGGATAATGAGCAGTTCTTC. Translated: CAISSSSGGALDNEQFF.

This clonotype was seen a handful of times. The chain recombines TRBV30 with TRBJ2-5; 11 bases are shared with TRBD2. Per the germline V gene, CDR1 is GTSNPN and CDR2 is SVGIG (reference sequence). The trim removed 3 bases at V and 2 bases at J, leaving 2 bases unmatched. CDR3 length equals 14 residues. The CDR3 loop is CAWRLAGGQETQYF. CDR3 nucleotide sequence: TGTGCCTGGAGGTTAGCGGGGGGGCAAGAGACCCAGTACTTC.

The chain uses TRBV2 and TRBJ2-3; possibly TRBD2 for D (5 bases). CDR1 is SNHLY, CDR2 FYNNEI, per germline. The CDR3 has 14 residues. The ends were cut back, 5 bases at V and 1 base at J, with 10 bases in the middle. CDR3 in DNA: TGTGCCAGCAGTTTGAGCGGCCGCACAGATACGCAGTATTTT. Amino acid sequence: CASSLSGRTDTQYF.

The CDR3 nucleotides are TGTGCCAGCAGTTACAGGGAGAACACTGAAGCTTTCTTT. Amino acid sequence: CASSYRENTEAFF. The genes are TRBV12-3 or TRBV12-4 and TRBJ1-1; TRBD1 might be the D (6 bases). The CDR3 runs to 13 residues. With 4 bases removed from V and 1 base from J, the gap between germline ends came to 7 bases.

This sequence joins TRBV6-5 and TRBJ2-5, with no clear D. V shed 0 bases and J shed 5 bases, with 10 bases lying between them. The CDR3 is 14 residues long. The germline gives CDR1 MNHEY, CDR2 SVGAGI. The CDR3 region has the DNA TGTGCCAGCAGTTACTCGACGGGTTGGGAGACCCAGTACTTC. This encodes CASSYSTGWETQYF.

The rearrangement uses TRBV6-5 and TRBJ1-2; maybe TRBD1 (6 bases). The V end was cut by 2 bases, the J end by 8 bases, with 15 bases between. Germline V CDR1 and CDR2: MNHEY, SVGAGI. This CDR3 region has 14 residues. CDR3 coding DNA: TGTGCCAGCAGTTACGAGGGGGGGAGGGACGGCTACACCTTC. Translated: CASSYEGGRDGYTF.

A remark on this clonotype: The missing conserved phenylalanine or tryptophan at the end of this CDR3 makes a read error likely. The chain joins TRBV11-3 to TRBJ2-5; the D is unclear. The germline V gene encodes CDR1 SGHNT and CDR2 YENEEA. V was trimmed by 5 bases and J by 1 base, leaving 11 bases between them. The CDR3 loop spans 14 amino acids. The CDR3 sequence is CASSVEQLQETQYS. DNA of the CDR3: TGTGCCAGCAGCGTCGAACAGCTCCAAGAGACCCAGTACTCC.

In its sample, this clonotype is medium-sized. The chain couples TRBV7-9 to TRBJ1-2, with D tentatively TRBD1 (5 bases). The ends were cut back, 2 bases at V and 0 bases at J, with 10 bases in the middle. CDR3 length: 15 residues. Germline-derived CDR1 and CDR2 are SEHNR and FQNEAQ (reference sequence). The CDR3: CASSLRGVTNYGYTF. CDR3 nucleotide sequence: TGTGCCAGCAGCTTACGAGGGGTTACTAACTATGGCTACACCTTC.